At least ten counts were recorded for the clone carrying this TCR beta chain. The target antigen is unknown. These data originate in a study of T cells in Graves' hyperthyroidism and ophthalmopathy. Study-level results: Also found in blood were most expanded thyroid clonotypes above 0.001. Using 13 V-J features, a model discriminated ophthalmopathy from stable hyperthyroidism.

What was amplified from RNA transcripts were TCR beta CDR3 regions. Using the HTBI primer set, a first-round RT-PCR was run on the TCR CDR3. TCRdb reprocessed the multiplex PCR reads with MiXCR, giving one entry per CDR3 protein. This sample carries approximately 690,000 distinct CDR3 sequences, around 20% of them seen once, and the ten largest clones take 34%. Each person with ophthalmopathy scored at least 3 on the Clinical Activity Score, reached NOSPECS grade 4 or higher, and had been ill under 3 months. In making diagnoses, clinical symptoms, serum thyroxine and TRAb, thyroid ultrasound and orbital computed tomography were all used. After removal of 5 bases from V and 2 bases from J, the junction contained 11 bases not matched to a gene. This CDR3 has 17 residues. Germline V lookup: CDR1 SGHTA, CDR2 FQGNSA.

The sequence was collected from a man aged 25 to 40 with Graves' ophthalmopathy. The sample was blood. The chain has TRBV7-2 and TRBJ2-7; 11 bases align to TRBD2. The CDR3 nucleotides are TGTGCCAGCAGCCGCCTAGCGGGAGGCCGTAACGCCTACGAGCAGTACTTC. Its translation: CASSRLAGGRNAYEQYF.